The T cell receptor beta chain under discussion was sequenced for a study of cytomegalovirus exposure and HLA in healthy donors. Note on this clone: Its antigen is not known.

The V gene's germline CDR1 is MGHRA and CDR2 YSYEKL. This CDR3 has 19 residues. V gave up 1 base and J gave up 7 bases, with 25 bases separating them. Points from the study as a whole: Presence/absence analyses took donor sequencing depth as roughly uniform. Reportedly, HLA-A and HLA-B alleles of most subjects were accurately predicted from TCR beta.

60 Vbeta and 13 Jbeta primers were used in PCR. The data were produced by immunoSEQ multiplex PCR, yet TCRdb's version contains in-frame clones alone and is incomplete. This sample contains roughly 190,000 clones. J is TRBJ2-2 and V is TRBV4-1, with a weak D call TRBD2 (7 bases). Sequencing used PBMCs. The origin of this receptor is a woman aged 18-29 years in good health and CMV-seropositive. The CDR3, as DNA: TGCGCCAGCAGCCAAGGGGTCTATATAACCGGGGGGCAGGGCGGGGAGCTGTTTTTT. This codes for CASSQGVYITGGQGGELFF.